This TCR beta chain stems from a study of control samples from healthy donors and cancer patients (TCRdb year 2020). Library prep was done by the immunoSEQ multiplex PCR assay. TCRdb mirrors the immuneACCESS table, restricted to in-frame sequences. Some clones are absent from its copies; in checked studies, under half trace to an unresolved V gene, and the reason for the others is unknown. The sample has 230,000 or so clones on record, about 95% of them singletons. The ten top clones hold approximately 1.5% of the sample. V was cut back by 5 bases and J by 7 bases, leaving a gap of 15 bases between them. The CDR3 runs 14 residues from the cysteine to the phenylalanine. The retained sequence is limited to the CDR3, 42 bases, with the frame set at the first base. From a lookup of the germline V gene, CDR1 and CDR2 are SGHTA and FQGNSA. Of note for this clone: Its target antigen remains unknown. No qualities accompany the bases; no much larger clone lies one base away.

The sequenced material came from blood. The receptor was isolated from a man aged 50 or older in good health. This receptor chain uses TRBV7-2 and TRBJ1-5; the D segment cannot be called with confidence. The nucleotide sequence is given as TGTGCCAGCAGCCCCAAAGGCCCAGGCCAGCCCCAGCATTTT. Its protein is CASSPKGPGQPQHF.